This T cell receptor beta chain was recovered during a study of T cells in tuberculosis. Comment on this clone: Its antigen is currently unknown.

The time point: new active TB diagnosis, blood taken before or within 7 days of starting treatment. Positive smear microscopy and/or M. tuberculosis culture confirmed active disease. The study's findings and limits: Smaller alpha distances in active tuberculosis partly reflected shorter CDR3-alpha lengths. Classification accuracy was approximately 85% (AUROC over 0.85) with the GMM-specific repertoire. Active tuberculosis TCR-alpha repertoires lay closer to GMM-specific TCRs than IGRA-negative controls, suggesting clonal expansion.

Sequencing used immunoSEQ multiplex PCR; TCRdb keeps in-frame clones, though not all of them. The table has over 25,000 clones, approximately 90% seen once. Per germline, CDR1 MNHEY and CDR2 SVGAGI. This CDR3 has 15 amino acids. With V trimmed by 6 bases and J by 5 bases, 12 bases remained unmatched. The chain couples TRBV6-5 to TRBJ2-7; the match to TRBD1 covers 8 bases. The sequence derives from an adult with tuberculosis. The sequences come from PBMCs, collected at tuberculosis diagnosis. Written as DNA, the CDR3 is TGTGCCAGCAGAAAACGGGGACAGGCCGGCCACGAGCAGTACTTC. This sequence encodes CASRKRGQAGHEQYF.